This TCR beta chain was documented in a study of blood T cells in healthy people across ages. Study outcomes and limitations: There were more naive CD4+ cells and higher diversity in long-lived donors than in aged donors.

Each donor gave approximately 9.1 milliliters of peripheral blood. J gave up 7 bases and V 2 bases, and 7 bases lay outside the gene matches. This CDR3 comprises 14 residues. CDR1 SGHTA and CDR2 FQGTGA come from the germline V gene. It was with a sample-barcoded 5' primer and a J-beta primer mix that a second PCR of about 6 to 12 cycles was run. Each sample yielded at least 2.5 million CDR3-containing paired-end reads. TCRdb reanalysed the 5' RACE reads using MiXCR and keeps one entry per CDR3 protein. Of about 730,000 distinct CDR3 sequences in the sample, about 42% were seen once. As concerns this clonotype: Its antigen is still unknown.

The V call is TRBV7-3, the J call TRBJ2-7; TRBD2 aligns across 8 bases. The sample taken for sequencing was blood. This clonotype was sampled from a woman aged 55-69 years in good health. CDR3 amino acids: CASSLLAGRNEQYF. CDR3 sequence (DNA): TGTGCCAGCAGCTTACTAGCGGGTAGAAATGAGCAGTACTTC.